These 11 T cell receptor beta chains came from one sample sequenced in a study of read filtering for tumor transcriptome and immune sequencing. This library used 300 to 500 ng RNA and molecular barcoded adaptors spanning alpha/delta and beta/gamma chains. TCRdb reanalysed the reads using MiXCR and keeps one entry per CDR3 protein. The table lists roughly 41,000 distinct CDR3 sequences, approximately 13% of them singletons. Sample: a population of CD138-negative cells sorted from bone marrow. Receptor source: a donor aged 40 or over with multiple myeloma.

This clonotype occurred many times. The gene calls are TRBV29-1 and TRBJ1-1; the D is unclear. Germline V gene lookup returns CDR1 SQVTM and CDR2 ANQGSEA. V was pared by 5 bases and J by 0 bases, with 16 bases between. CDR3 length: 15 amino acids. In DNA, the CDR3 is TGCAGCGTTACTCCCGGTTCAGTCATGAACACTGAAGCTTTCTTT. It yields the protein CSVTPGSVMNTEAFF.

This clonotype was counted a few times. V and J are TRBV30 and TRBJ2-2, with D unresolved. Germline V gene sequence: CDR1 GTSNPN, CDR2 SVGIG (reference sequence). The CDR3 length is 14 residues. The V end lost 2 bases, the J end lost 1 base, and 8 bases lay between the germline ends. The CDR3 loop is CAWSLLGNTGELFF. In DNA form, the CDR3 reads TGTGCCTGGAGTCTCTTAGGGAACACCGGGGAGCTGTTTTTT.

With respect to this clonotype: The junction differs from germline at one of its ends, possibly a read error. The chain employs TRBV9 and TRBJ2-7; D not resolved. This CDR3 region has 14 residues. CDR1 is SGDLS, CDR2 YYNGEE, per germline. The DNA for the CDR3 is TGTGCCAGCAGCGTGGGGATAAGCTCCTACGAGCAGCACTTC. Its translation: CASSVGISSYEQHF.

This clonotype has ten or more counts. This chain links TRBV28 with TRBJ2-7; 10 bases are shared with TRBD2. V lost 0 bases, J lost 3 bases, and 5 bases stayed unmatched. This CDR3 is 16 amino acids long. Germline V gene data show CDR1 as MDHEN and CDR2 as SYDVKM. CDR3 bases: TGTGCCAGCAGTTTATGGTCGGGACTAGCGAGCTACGAGCAGTACTTC. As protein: CASSLWSGLASYEQYF.

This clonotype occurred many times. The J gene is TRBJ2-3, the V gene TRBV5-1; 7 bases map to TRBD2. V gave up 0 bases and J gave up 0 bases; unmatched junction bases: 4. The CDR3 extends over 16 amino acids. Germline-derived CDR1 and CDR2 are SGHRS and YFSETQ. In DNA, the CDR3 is TGCGCCAGCAGCTTGGAGGGCGGGAGAAGCACAGATACGCAGTATTTT. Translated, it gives CASSLEGGRSTDTQYF.

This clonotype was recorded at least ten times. The CDR3 sequence is CSARGTGEGDTQYF. The CDR3 coding sequence is TGCAGTGCTAGAGGGACAGGGGAAGGGGATACGCAGTATTTT. The chain is built from TRBV20-1 and TRBJ2-3, with 9 bases fitting TRBD1. The CDR3 sequence is 14 residues long. Trimming cost V 1 base and J 6 bases; bases outside gene matches: 5. Germline-derived CDR1 and CDR2 are DFQATT and SNEGSKA (reference sequence).

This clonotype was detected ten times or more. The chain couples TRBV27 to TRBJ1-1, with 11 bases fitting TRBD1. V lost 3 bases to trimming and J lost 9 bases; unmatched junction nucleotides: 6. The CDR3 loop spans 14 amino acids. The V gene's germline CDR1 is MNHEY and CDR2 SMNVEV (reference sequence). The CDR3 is CASSFQGQGDKAFF. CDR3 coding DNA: TGTGCCAGCAGTTTCCAGGGACAGGGGGACAAAGCTTTCTTT.

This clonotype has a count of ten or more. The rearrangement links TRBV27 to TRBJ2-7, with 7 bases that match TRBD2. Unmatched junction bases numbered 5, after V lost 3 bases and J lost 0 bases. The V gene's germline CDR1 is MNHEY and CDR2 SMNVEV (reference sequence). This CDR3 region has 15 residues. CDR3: CASSFSSGASYEQYF. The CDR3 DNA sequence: TGTGCCAGCAGTTTTTCGAGCGGGGCCTCCTACGAGCAGTACTTC.

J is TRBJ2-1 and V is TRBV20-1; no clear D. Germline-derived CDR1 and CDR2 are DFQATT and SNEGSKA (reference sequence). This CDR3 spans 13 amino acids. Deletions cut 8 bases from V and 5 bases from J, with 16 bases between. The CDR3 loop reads CSTPKGSHNEQFF. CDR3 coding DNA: TGCAGTACTCCCAAAGGCAGCCACAATGAGCAGTTCTTC.

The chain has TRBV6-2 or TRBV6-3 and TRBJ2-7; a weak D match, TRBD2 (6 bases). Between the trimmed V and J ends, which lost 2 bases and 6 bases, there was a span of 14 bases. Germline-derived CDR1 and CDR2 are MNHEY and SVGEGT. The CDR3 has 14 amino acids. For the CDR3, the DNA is TGTGCCAGCAGTTACGGTGGGAGGTACATCGAGCAGTACTTC. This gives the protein CASSYGGRYIEQYF.

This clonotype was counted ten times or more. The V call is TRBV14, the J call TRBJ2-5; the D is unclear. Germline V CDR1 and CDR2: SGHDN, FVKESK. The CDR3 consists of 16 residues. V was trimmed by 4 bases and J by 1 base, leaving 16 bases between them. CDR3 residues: CASSRQAKGRQETQYF. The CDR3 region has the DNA TGTGCCAGCAGCCGCCAAGCGAAAGGACGCCAAGAGACCCAGTACTTC. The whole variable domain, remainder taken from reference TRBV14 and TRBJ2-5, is EAGVTQFPSHSVIEKGQTVTLRCDPISGHDNLYWYRRVMGKEIKFLLHFVKESKQDESGMPNNRFLAERTGGTYSTLKVQPAELEDSGVYFCASSRQAKGRQETQYFGPGTRLLVL.